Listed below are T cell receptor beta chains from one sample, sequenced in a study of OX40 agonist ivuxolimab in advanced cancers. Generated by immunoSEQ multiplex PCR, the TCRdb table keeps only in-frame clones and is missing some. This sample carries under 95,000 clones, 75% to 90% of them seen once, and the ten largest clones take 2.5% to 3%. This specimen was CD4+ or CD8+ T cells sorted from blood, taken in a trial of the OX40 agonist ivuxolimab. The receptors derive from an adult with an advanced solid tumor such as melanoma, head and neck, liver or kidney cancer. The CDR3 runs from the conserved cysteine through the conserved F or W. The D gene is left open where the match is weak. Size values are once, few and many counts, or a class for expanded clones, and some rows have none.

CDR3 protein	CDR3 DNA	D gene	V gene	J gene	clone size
CASQKSRSSGNTIYF	TGTGCCAGCCAAAAGTCCAGAAGCTCTGGAAACACCATATATTTT	-	TRBV27	TRBJ1-3	-
CASSLEGQGQETQYF	TGTGCCAGCAGCTTAGAGGGACAGGGACAAGAGACCCAGTACTTC	TRBD1	TRBV5-5	TRBJ2-5	-
CATSRVDRNEQFF	TGTGCCACCAGCAGAGTGGACCGGAATGAGCAGTTCTTC	-	TRBV15	TRBJ2-1	-
CASRGGRNSNQPQHF	TGTGCCAGCAGGGGAGGGAGAAATAGCAATCAGCCCCAGCATTTT	-	TRBV6-5	TRBJ1-5	-
CASSSDQPQHF	TGTGCCAGCAGTTCAGACCAGCCCCAGCATTTT	-	TRBV6-6	TRBJ1-5	-
CASRVAGGTYNEQFF	TGCGCCAGCAGGGTAGCGGGGGGGACGTACAATGAGCAGTTCTTC	TRBD2	TRBV10-2	TRBJ2-1	-
CSAARDEKLFF	TGCAGTGCTGCGAGGGACGAAAAACTGTTTTTT	-	TRBV20-1	TRBJ1-4	-
CASRGPPRNYGYTF	TGTGCCAGCCGAGGACCGCCAAGGAACTATGGCTACACCTTC	-	TRBV2	TRBJ1-2	few
CASSTNTRRNTEAFF	TGTGCCAGCAGTACAAATACACGAAGGAACACTGAAGCTTTCTTT	-	TRBV10-3	TRBJ1-1	-
CASSAGRKSETQYF	TGTGCCAGCAGTGCGGGCCGGAAATCCGAGACCCAGTACTTC	-	TRBV6-5	TRBJ2-5	-
CAISELSTDTQYF	TGTGCCATCAGTGAACTCAGCACAGATACGCAGTATTTT	-	TRBV10-3	TRBJ2-3	-
CASSLRAGRNTEAFF	TGTGCCAGCAGCTTAAGGGCAGGGAGGAACACTGAAGCTTTCTTT	-	TRBV7-9	TRBJ1-1	-
CATSSLRDRVVLDEKLFF	TGTGCCACCAGCAGTCTCCGGGACAGGGTGGTCCTCGATGAAAAACTGTTTTTT	TRBD1	TRBV15	TRBJ1-4	-
CASSPQGGDYGYTF	TGTGCCAGCTCTCCCCAGGGAGGGGACTATGGCTACACCTTC	-	TRBV18	TRBJ1-2	-
CASSGDRVFEAFF	TGTGCCAGCAGTGGTGACAGGGTTTTTGAAGCTTTCTTT	TRBD1	TRBV6-5	TRBJ1-1	-
CASTGTGGGKSSYNEQFF	TGTGCCAGCACCGGGACAGGGGGGGGAAAAAGCTCCTACAATGAGCAGTTCTTC	TRBD1	TRBV27	TRBJ2-1	-
CASSPGHQGQPQHF	TGTGCCAGTAGTCCCGGCCACCAAGGCCAGCCCCAGCATTTT	-	TRBV19	TRBJ1-5	many
CASSFQGIGANVLTF	TGTGCCAGCAGCTTCCAGGGTATTGGGGCCAACGTCCTGACTTTC	-	TRBV5-6	TRBJ2-6	once
CASSPGLAGADTQYF	TGTGCCAGCAGTCCGGGACTAGCGGGGGCAGATACGCAGTATTTT	TRBD2	TRBV28	TRBJ2-3	-
CASSLSAQGLYSPLHF	TGTGCCAGCAGCTTGAGCGCACAGGGGTTGTATTCACCCCTCCACTTT	TRBD1	TRBV5-5	TRBJ1-6	-
CASGTLYGEAQYF	TGTGCCAGCGGGACCCTCTACGGAGAGGCCCAGTACTTC	-	TRBV7-2	TRBJ2-5	-
CAWSLDPAGRTGELFF	TGTGCCTGGAGCTTGGACCCTGCAGGACGCACCGGGGAGCTGTTTTTT	-	TRBV30	TRBJ2-2	-
CASSPDMNNQPQHF	TGTGCCAGCAGCCCGGACATGAACAATCAGCCCCAGCATTTT	-	TRBV6-4	TRBJ1-5	-
CASSQQGAQPQHF	TGTGCCAGCAGTCAACAGGGGGCTCAGCCCCAGCATTTT	TRBD1	TRBV27	TRBJ1-5	-
CASSARAPNTEAFF	TGCGCCAGCAGCGCGAGGGCGCCGAACACTGAAGCTTTCTTT	-	TRBV5-1	TRBJ1-1	-
CASGLRGPTRETQYF	TGTGCTAGTGGTTTGAGGGGTCCCACACGGGAGACCCAGTACTTC	-	TRBV12-5	TRBJ2-5	once
CASSSRGQGTNTIYF	TGTGCCAGCAGCTCACGTGGACAGGGGACTAACACCATATATTTT	TRBD1	TRBV7-2	TRBJ1-3	-
CASSPGQGLGEQFF	TGCGCCAGCAGCCCCGGACAGGGGTTGGGTGAGCAGTTCTTC	TRBD1	TRBV5-1	TRBJ2-1	-
CASSVAVPQGYNEQFF	TGTGCCAGCAGCGTAGCCGTTCCACAGGGCTACAATGAGCAGTTCTTC	-	TRBV9	TRBJ2-1	-
CASSSTGQALGNTIYF	TGTGCCAGCAGCTCGACCGGACAGGCCCTTGGAAACACCATATATTTT	TRBD1	TRBV5-4	TRBJ1-3	-
CASTLTRPVYEQYF	TGCGCCAGCACCTTGACTAGACCGGTCTACGAGCAGTACTTC	-	TRBV10-1	TRBJ2-7	-
CASSPRTVTSNQPQHF	TGTGCCAGCAGTCCCCGGACAGTCACTTCCAATCAGCCCCAGCATTTT	-	TRBV5-5	TRBJ1-5	-
CASSVGSMNTEAFF	TGTGCCAGCAGCGTGGGGTCCATGAACACTGAAGCTTTCTTT	-	TRBV9	TRBJ1-1	-
CATSRVRGTEAFF	TGTGCCACCAGCAGAGTGCGGGGCACTGAAGCTTTCTTT	-	TRBV15	TRBJ1-1	-
CASSLSGQGQGYTF	TGTGCCAGCAGTTTATCGGGACAGGGACAAGGCTACACCTTC	TRBD1	TRBV28	TRBJ1-2	-
CASSPLGVSYNEQFF	TGTGCCAGCTCACCACTAGGGGTATCCTACAATGAGCAGTTCTTC	-	TRBV18	TRBJ2-1	once
CASWGLLNTGELFF	TGTGCCAGCTGGGGACTGCTGAACACCGGGGAGCTGTTTTTT	-	TRBV18	TRBJ2-2	-
CASSPAQGEGSPLHF	TGTGCCAGCAGTCCCGCCCAGGGAGAAGGTTCACCCCTCCACTTT	-	TRBV28	TRBJ1-6	-
CASRKGSVLDTQYF	TGTGCCAGTAGGAAGGGGAGCGTGTTAGATACGCAGTATTTT	-	TRBV19	TRBJ2-3	-
CASSTLRGGGNTIYF	TGTGCCAGCAGTACCCTGAGGGGGGGTGGAAACACCATATATTTT	-	TRBV6-5	TRBJ1-3	-
CASSAGQGADGYTF	TGTGCCAGCAGCGCCGGACAGGGGGCCGATGGCTACACCTTC	TRBD1	TRBV9	TRBJ1-2	-
CASSVTPGGSEQYF	TGTGCCAGCAGTGTTACCCCAGGGGGGTCCGAGCAGTACTTC	-	TRBV6-5	TRBJ2-7	-
CASLRGDNEQFF	TGTGCCAGCCTCCGGGGGGACAATGAGCAGTTCTTC	TRBD2	TRBV6-1	TRBJ2-1	once
CASSLGDRGVADTQYF	TGTGCCAGCAGCTTAGGGGACCGAGGGGTCGCAGATACGCAGTATTTT	-	TRBV11-2	TRBJ2-3	-
CASSSLSAGNSPLHF	TGTGCCAGCAGTTCCCTCTCTGCCGGTAATTCACCCCTCCACTTT	-	TRBV28	TRBJ1-6	-
CASSPRGGRSPLHF	TGTGCCAGCAGCCCTAGGGGGGGGCGATCACCCCTCCACTTT	-	TRBV11-2	TRBJ1-6	-
CASSLATTESQETQYF	TGTGCCAGCAGCTTAGCTACTACGGAATCTCAAGAGACCCAGTACTTC	-	TRBV11-1	TRBJ2-5	once
CASSLQQTTDTQYF	TGTGCCAGCAGCTTGCAACAGACCACAGATACGCAGTATTTT	-	TRBV5-6	TRBJ2-3	-
CASSIAGTGITGELFF	TGTGCCAGTAGTATAGCCGGGACAGGGATCACCGGGGAGCTGTTTTTT	TRBD1	TRBV19	TRBJ2-2	-
CASSPRGSRGQETQYF	TGTGCCAGCAGCCCTCGGGGTAGCAGGGGGCAAGAGACCCAGTACTTC	TRBD1	TRBV11-2	TRBJ2-5	-
CASSHTQGVGTDTQYF	TGTGCCAGCAGCCACACGCAAGGGGTAGGGACAGATACGCAGTATTTT	-	TRBV7-2	TRBJ2-3	few
CASSGEGLASEQFF	TGTGCCAGCAGCGGAGAGGGACTAGCGTCTGAGCAGTTCTTC	TRBD2	TRBV7-2	TRBJ2-1	-